This TCR beta chain was recorded in a study of sequential checkpoint blockade in melanoma. This clone is medium-sized. Treatment specified: randomized to nivolumab then ipilimumab (arm A) or the reverse (arm B). Patients had received no earlier DNA-damaging chemotherapy. Repertoires were generated with immunoSEQ multiplex PCR, while TCRdb's copy carries only in-frame clones and drops some. Of some 5,700 clones in the sample, 20% to 30% were seen once. The junction had 6 bases not matched to a gene; V was cut back by 4 bases and J by 3 bases. The germline V gene has CDR1 SGHNT and CDR2 YENEEA. The CDR3 is 15 residues long.

The chain has TRBV11-3 and TRBJ1-5; 7 bases line up with TRBD1. The clonotype comes from a human donor with melanoma. This specimen consisted of tumor tissue (inferred from file names), obtained from a patient given nivolumab and ipilimumab in sequence. Written as DNA, the CDR3 is TGTGCCAGCAGCTACCGGACAGGTTCCAATCAGCCCCAGCATTTT. Protein: CASSYRTGSNQPQHF.